This entry features one T cell receptor (beta chain) sequence. The entry originates in a study of shared clonotypes between healthy human individuals. Measured with immunoSEQ multiplex PCR; TCRdb has only the in-frame clones, and not every one. Among 2 million to 2.5 million clones listed, about nine tenths were seen once. Germline CDR1 reads SGHNT; CDR2 reads YYREEE (reference sequence). This CDR3 comprises 12 residues. Trimming took 5 bases from V and 2 from J, leaving 7 bases between them. The J gene is TRBJ2-5, the V gene TRBV5-4, with a possible D match to TRBD1 (6 bases). The receptor was derived from a man between 18 and 35 years old in good health. Some clones in this sample may be carry-over from other donors' samples. What was sequenced was naive CD4+ T cells from PBMCs. This sample's subset: CD45RA+ positively selected. In DNA, the CDR3 is TGTGCCAGCAGTGGACAGCAAGAGACCCAGTACTTC. Its translation: CASSGQQETQYF.